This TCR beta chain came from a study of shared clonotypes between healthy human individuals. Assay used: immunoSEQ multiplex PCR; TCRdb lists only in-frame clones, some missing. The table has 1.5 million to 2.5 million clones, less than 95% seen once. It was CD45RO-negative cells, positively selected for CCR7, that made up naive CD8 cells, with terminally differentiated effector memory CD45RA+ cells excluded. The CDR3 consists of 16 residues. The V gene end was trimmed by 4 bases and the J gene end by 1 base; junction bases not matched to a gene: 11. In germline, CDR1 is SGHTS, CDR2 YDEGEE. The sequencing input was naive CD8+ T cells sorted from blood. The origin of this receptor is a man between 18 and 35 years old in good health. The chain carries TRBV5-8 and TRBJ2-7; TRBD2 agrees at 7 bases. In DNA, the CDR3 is TGTGCCAGCAGCCGGCTGGAGCGGGGAGGGTCCTACGAGCAGTACTTC. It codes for CASSRLERGGSYEQYF.